The TCR beta chain under discussion was sequenced for a study of metastatic and nonmetastatic thyroid tumors. Every patient underwent thyroid surgery untreated. TCRdb recomputed clones from the PCR reads via MiXCR. The table has around 28,000 clones, 15% to 20% seen once. Germline CDR1 and CDR2: MNHNS and SASEGT. CDR3 size: 13 residues. Between the trimmed V and J ends, which lost 2 bases and 3 bases, there was a span of 7 bases. The clonotype originates from a female donor with papillary thyroid cancer or a benign thyroid nodule (not recorded which). Some clones in this sample may be carry-over from other donors' samples. The J gene is TRBJ1-1, the V gene TRBV6-1, with D possibly being TRBD1 (6 bases). Sequencing was done on a sample of blood. The CDR3 nucleotides are TGTGCCAGCAGTGAATGGACAGACACTGAAGCTTTCTTT. This encodes CASSEWTDTEAFF.